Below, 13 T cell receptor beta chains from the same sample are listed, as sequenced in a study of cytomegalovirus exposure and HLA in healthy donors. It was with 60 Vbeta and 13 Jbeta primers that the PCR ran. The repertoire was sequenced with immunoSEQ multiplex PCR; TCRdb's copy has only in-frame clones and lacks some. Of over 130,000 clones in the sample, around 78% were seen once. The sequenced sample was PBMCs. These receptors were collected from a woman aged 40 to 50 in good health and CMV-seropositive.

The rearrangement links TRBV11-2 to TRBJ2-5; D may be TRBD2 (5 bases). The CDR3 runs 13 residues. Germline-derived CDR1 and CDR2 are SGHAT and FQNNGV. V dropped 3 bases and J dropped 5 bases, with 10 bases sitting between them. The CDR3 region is CASSLRASETQYF. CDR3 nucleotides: TGTGCCAGCAGCTTGAGGGCGAGTGAGACCCAGTACTTC.

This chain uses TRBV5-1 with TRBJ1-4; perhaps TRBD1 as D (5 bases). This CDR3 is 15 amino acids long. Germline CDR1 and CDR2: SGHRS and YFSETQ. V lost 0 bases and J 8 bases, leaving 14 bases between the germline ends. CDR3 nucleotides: TGCGCCAGCAGCTTGGCCGGGGGAAAAGGAGAAAAACTGTTTTTT. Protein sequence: CASSLAGGKGEKLFF.

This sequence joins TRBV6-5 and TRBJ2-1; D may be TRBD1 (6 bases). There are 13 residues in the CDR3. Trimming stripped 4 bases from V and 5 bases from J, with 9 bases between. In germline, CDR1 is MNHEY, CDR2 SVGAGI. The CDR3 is CASSLGQNNEQFF. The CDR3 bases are TGTGCCAGCAGTTTAGGACAGAACAATGAGCAGTTCTTC.

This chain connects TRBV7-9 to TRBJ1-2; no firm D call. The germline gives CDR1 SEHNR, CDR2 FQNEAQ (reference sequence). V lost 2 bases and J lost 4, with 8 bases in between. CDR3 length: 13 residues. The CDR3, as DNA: TGTGCCAGCAGCTTAATAACAGCCTATGGCTACACCTTC. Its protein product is CASSLITAYGYTF.

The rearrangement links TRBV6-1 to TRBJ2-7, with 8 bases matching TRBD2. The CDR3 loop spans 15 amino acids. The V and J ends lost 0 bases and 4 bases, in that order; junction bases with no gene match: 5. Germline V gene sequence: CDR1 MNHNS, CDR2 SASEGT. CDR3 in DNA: TGTGCCAGCAGTGAAGCGCTTAGCGGGGAGTACGAGCAGTACTTC. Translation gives CASSEALSGEYEQYF.

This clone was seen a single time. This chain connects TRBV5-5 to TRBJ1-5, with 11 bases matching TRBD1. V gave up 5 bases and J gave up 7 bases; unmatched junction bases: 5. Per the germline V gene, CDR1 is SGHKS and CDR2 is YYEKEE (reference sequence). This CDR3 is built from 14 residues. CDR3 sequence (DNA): TGTGCCAGCAGGTCCGGGACAGGGGGACAGCCCCAGCATTTT. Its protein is CASRSGTGGQPQHF.

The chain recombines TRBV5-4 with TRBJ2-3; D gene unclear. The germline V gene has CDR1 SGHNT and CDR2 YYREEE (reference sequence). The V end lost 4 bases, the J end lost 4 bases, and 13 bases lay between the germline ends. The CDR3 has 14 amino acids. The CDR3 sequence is CASSPGSDSDTQYF. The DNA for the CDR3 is TGTGCCAGCAGCCCCGGGTCGGATTCAGATACGCAGTATTTT.

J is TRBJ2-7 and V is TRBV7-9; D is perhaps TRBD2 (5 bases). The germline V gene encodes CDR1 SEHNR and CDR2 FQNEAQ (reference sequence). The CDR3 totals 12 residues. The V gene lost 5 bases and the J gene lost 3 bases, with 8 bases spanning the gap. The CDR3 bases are TGTGCCAGCAGCCCGGACTTCTACGAGCAGTACTTC. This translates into CASSPDFYEQYF. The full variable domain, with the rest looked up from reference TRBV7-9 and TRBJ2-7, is DTGVSQNPRHKITKRGQNVTFRCDPISEHNRLYWYRQTLGQGPEFLTYFQNEAQLEKSRLLSDRFSAERPKGSFSTLEIQRTEQGDSAMYLCASSPDFYEQYFGPGTRLTVT.

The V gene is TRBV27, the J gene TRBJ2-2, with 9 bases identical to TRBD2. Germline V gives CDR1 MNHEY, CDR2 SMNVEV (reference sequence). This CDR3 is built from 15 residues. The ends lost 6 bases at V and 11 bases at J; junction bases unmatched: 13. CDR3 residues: CASSLSPSGVVELFF. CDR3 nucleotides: TGTGCCAGCAGCCTTTCCCCTAGCGGGGTGGTAGAGCTGTTTTTT.

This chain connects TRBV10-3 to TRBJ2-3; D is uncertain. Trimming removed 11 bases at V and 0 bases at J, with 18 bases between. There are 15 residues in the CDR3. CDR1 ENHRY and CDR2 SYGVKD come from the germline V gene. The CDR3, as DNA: TGTGCCGCTACACCGAGGAGTACTAGCACAGATACGCAGTATTTT. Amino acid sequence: CAATPRSTSTDTQYF.

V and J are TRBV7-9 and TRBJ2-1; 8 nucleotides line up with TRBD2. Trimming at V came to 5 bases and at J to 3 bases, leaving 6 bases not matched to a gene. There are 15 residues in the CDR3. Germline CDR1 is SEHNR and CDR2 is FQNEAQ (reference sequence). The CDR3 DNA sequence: TGTGCCAGCAGCCTCGGACTAGCCGACTACAATGAGCAGTTCTTC. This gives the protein CASSLGLADYNEQFF.

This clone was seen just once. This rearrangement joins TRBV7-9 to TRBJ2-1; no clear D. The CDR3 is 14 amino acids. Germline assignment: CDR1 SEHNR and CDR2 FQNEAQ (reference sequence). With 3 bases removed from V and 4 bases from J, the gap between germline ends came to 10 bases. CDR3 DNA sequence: TGTGCCAGCAGCTTGGCGGTCCTTTACAATGAGCAGTTCTTC. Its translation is CASSLAVLYNEQFF.

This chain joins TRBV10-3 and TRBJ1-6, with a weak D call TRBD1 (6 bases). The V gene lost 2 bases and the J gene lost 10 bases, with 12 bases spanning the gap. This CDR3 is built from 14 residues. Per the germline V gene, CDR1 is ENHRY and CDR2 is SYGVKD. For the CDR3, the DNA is TGTGCCATCAGTGAGAGGGACATCGGATCACCCCTCCACTTT. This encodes CAISERDIGSPLHF.